A selection of T cell receptor beta chains follows, all from one sample in a study of blood T cell repertoires in COVID-19. Sequencing was performed with immunoSEQ multiplex PCR; in TCRdb, only in-frame clones are kept and a portion is missing. The table lists about 300,000 clones, about 91% of them singletons, with approximately 7.2% in the top ten. The sample taken for sequencing was peripheral blood. The receptor set was obtained from a woman aged 25 to 39 who had recovered from COVID-19. Both conserved end residues are part of each CDR3. A D gene is named only where the DNA matches it firmly. Clone size is shown for a subset of rows, as once, few, many or a class of expanded clone.

v_call: TRBV5-1; j_call: TRBJ1-3; clone_size: -; d_call: -; cdr3_aa: CASSLDVRTSGNTIYF; cdr3_nt: TGCGCCAGCAGCTTGGATGTCAGAACCTCTGGAAACACCATATATTTT
v_call: TRBV5-1; j_call: TRBJ1-2; clone_size: -; d_call: -; cdr3_aa: CASSPSGIYWGYTF; cdr3_nt: TGCGCCAGCAGCCCCTCCGGGATTTACTGGGGCTACACCTTC
v_call: TRBV7-2; j_call: TRBJ2-7; clone_size: -; d_call: -; cdr3_aa: CASSLGGDYEQYF; cdr3_nt: TGTGCCAGCAGCTTAGGGGGGGACTACGAGCAGTACTTC
v_call: TRBV27; j_call: TRBJ2-7; clone_size: -; d_call: TRBD2; cdr3_aa: CASTGGREQYF; cdr3_nt: TGTGCCAGCACGGGGGGTCGCGAGCAGTACTTC
v_call: TRBV19; j_call: TRBJ2-3; clone_size: -; d_call: TRBD2; cdr3_aa: CASSIALTSGGADTQYF; cdr3_nt: TGTGCCAGTAGTATAGCCCTGACTAGCGGGGGGGCAGATACGCAGTATTTT
v_call: TRBV6-5; j_call: TRBJ1-2; clone_size: -; d_call: -; cdr3_aa: CASRGSQVLYGYTF; cdr3_nt: TGTGCCAGCAGAGGAAGTCAGGTTTTATATGGCTACACCTTC
v_call: TRBV29-1; j_call: TRBJ2-5; clone_size: -; d_call: TRBD2; cdr3_aa: CSVGLRQETQYF; cdr3_nt: TGCAGCGTGGGACTACGGCAAGAGACCCAGTACTTC
v_call: TRBV19; j_call: TRBJ1-5; clone_size: -; d_call: -; cdr3_aa: CASSIVDRSANQPQHF; cdr3_nt: TGTGCCAGTAGTATAGTAGACAGGTCCGCGAATCAGCCCCAGCATTTT
v_call: TRBV7-2; j_call: TRBJ2-5; clone_size: -; d_call: TRBD2; cdr3_aa: CASSSLTSGAKETQYF; cdr3_nt: TGTGCCAGCAGCTCTCTGACTAGCGGGGCGAAAGAGACCCAGTACTTC
v_call: TRBV19; j_call: TRBJ1-6; clone_size: -; d_call: -; cdr3_aa: CASSIGGGSPLHF; cdr3_nt: TGTGCCAGTAGTATAGGTGGAGGTTCACCCCTCCACTTT
v_call: TRBV7-2; j_call: TRBJ1-1; clone_size: -; d_call: -; cdr3_aa: CASSLVARSRWDTEAFF; cdr3_nt: TGTGCCAGCAGCTTAGTGGCCAGGTCTCGGTGGGACACTGAAGCTTTCTTT
v_call: TRBV30; j_call: TRBJ1-1; clone_size: -; d_call: -; cdr3_aa: CAWSAQTASEAFF; cdr3_nt: TGTGCCTGGAGTGCACAGACAGCCTCTGAAGCTTTCTTT
v_call: TRBV5-6; j_call: TRBJ1-2; clone_size: -; d_call: TRBD1; cdr3_aa: CASSSYRTGVDSGGYTF; cdr3_nt: TGTGCCAGCAGCTCTTACAGGACAGGGGTGGACTCGGGTGGCTACACCTTC
v_call: TRBV6-6; j_call: TRBJ2-1; clone_size: -; d_call: TRBD2; cdr3_aa: CATQSGGAYNEQFF; cdr3_nt: TGTGCCACTCAAAGCGGGGGGGCCTACAATGAGCAGTTCTTC
v_call: TRBV3-1/TRBV3-2; j_call: TRBJ2-7; clone_size: -; d_call: -; cdr3_aa: CASSSYSGYEQYF; cdr3_nt: TGTGCCAGCAGCTCCTATTCGGGGTACGAGCAGTACTTC
v_call: TRBV5-1; j_call: TRBJ2-5; clone_size: -; d_call: TRBD1; cdr3_aa: CASSYRQGGQETQYF; cdr3_nt: TGCGCCAGCAGTTATCGACAGGGCGGGCAAGAGACCCAGTACTTC
v_call: TRBV30; j_call: TRBJ2-7; clone_size: -; d_call: TRBD1; cdr3_aa: CAWSRTGATYEQYF; cdr3_nt: TGTGCCTGGAGTCGGACAGGGGCGACCTACGAGCAGTACTTC
v_call: TRBV11-2; j_call: TRBJ2-2; clone_size: -; d_call: -; cdr3_aa: CASSPGRSTGELFF; cdr3_nt: TGTGCCAGCAGCCCAGGTCGTAGCACCGGGGAGCTGTTTTTT
v_call: TRBV7-9; j_call: TRBJ2-3; clone_size: -; d_call: TRBD1; cdr3_aa: CASSWGQGQYTQYF; cdr3_nt: TGTGCCAGCAGCTGGGGACAGGGACAGTATACGCAGTATTTT
v_call: TRBV5-1; j_call: TRBJ2-7; clone_size: -; d_call: TRBD2; cdr3_aa: CASSLGPSSGPYEQYF; cdr3_nt: TGCGCCAGCAGCTTGGGCCCTTCTAGCGGACCCTACGAGCAGTACTTC
v_call: TRBV14; j_call: TRBJ1-1; clone_size: -; d_call: TRBD1; cdr3_aa: CASSQRQGALDTEAFF; cdr3_nt: TGTGCCAGCAGCCAGAGACAGGGGGCTTTAGACACTGAAGCTTTCTTT
v_call: TRBV10-3; j_call: TRBJ1-1; clone_size: -; d_call: TRBD1; cdr3_aa: CASQGAKNTEAFF; cdr3_nt: TGTGCCAGCCAGGGGGCTAAGAACACTGAAGCTTTCTTT
v_call: TRBV27; j_call: TRBJ2-7; clone_size: -; d_call: -; cdr3_aa: CASSWPGYEQYF; cdr3_nt: TGTGCCAGCAGTTGGCCGGGCTACGAGCAGTACTTC
v_call: TRBV5-1; j_call: TRBJ2-7; clone_size: -; d_call: TRBD2; cdr3_aa: CASSIKVAGGLPYEQYF; cdr3_nt: TGCGCCAGCAGCATAAAAGTAGCGGGGGGGCTACCCTACGAGCAGTACTTC
v_call: TRBV6-2/TRBV6-3; j_call: TRBJ2-2; clone_size: -; d_call: -; cdr3_aa: CASSYHQPHDRTNTGELFF; cdr3_nt: TGTGCCAGCAGTTACCACCAACCGCACGACAGGACGAACACCGGGGAGCTGTTTTTT
v_call: TRBV19; j_call: TRBJ2-3; clone_size: -; d_call: TRBD2; cdr3_aa: CATRAGYFADTQYF; cdr3_nt: TGTGCCACCCGAGCGGGGTACTTCGCAGATACGCAGTATTTT
v_call: TRBV6-5; j_call: TRBJ1-2; clone_size: -; d_call: TRBD1; cdr3_aa: CASSYEGAVSGYTF; cdr3_nt: TGTGCCAGCAGTTACGAGGGGGCTGTGAGTGGCTACACCTTC
v_call: TRBV7-2; j_call: TRBJ2-3; clone_size: -; d_call: TRBD2; cdr3_aa: CASSPRTSGSTDTQYF; cdr3_nt: TGTGCCAGCAGCCCTAGGACTAGCGGGAGCACAGATACGCAGTATTTT
v_call: TRBV7-2; j_call: TRBJ2-7; clone_size: few; d_call: TRBD1; cdr3_aa: CASSLVGDRADEQYF; cdr3_nt: TGTGCCAGCAGCTTAGTTGGGGACAGGGCGGACGAGCAGTACTTC
v_call: TRBV5-5; j_call: TRBJ2-1; clone_size: -; d_call: TRBD1; cdr3_aa: CASSLEGTDNEQFF; cdr3_nt: TGTGCCAGCAGCTTAGAAGGGACAGACAATGAGCAGTTCTTC
v_call: TRBV18; j_call: TRBJ1-3; clone_size: -; d_call: TRBD1; cdr3_aa: CASSLYISPTGVGNTIYF; cdr3_nt: TGTGCCAGCTCACTCTATATCTCCCCGACAGGGGTCGGAAACACCATATATTTT
v_call: TRBV5-1; j_call: TRBJ2-5; clone_size: -; d_call: -; cdr3_aa: CASSTEETQYF; cdr3_nt: TGCGCCAGCAGCACGGAGGAGACCCAGTACTTC
v_call: TRBV7-2; j_call: TRBJ2-2; clone_size: -; d_call: -; cdr3_aa: CASSLRLSGELFF; cdr3_nt: TGTGCCAGCAGCCTCCGACTGTCCGGGGAGCTGTTTTTT
v_call: TRBV30; j_call: TRBJ1-5; clone_size: -; d_call: -; cdr3_aa: CAWSEGRGPPISNQPQHF; cdr3_nt: TGTGCCTGGAGTGAGGGCAGGGGACCCCCAATTAGCAATCAGCCCCAGCATTTT
v_call: TRBV6-2/TRBV6-3; j_call: TRBJ2-1; clone_size: -; d_call: TRBD2; cdr3_aa: CASSYWTSGDYNEQFF; cdr3_nt: TGTGCCAGCAGTTACTGGACTAGCGGGGACTACAATGAGCAGTTCTTC